The subject of this entry is one T cell receptor beta chain. This record belongs to a study of blood T cell repertoires in COVID-19. About the research overall: PBMCs, B-cell-depleted T cells, or T cells provided the cDNA or gDNA that made up the material.

Authors' methods: Amplification of reference gene primers provided the estimated nucleated cell counts. Libraries were prepared by immunoSEQ multiplex PCR; TCRdb keeps only in-frame clonotypes and omits some of them. V and J calls and clone size are as listed in that table; D and trimming were resolved from the DNA. The sample contains about 270,000 clones, 86% of which appear only once. Per the germline V gene, CDR1 is WSHSY and CDR2 is SAAADI. The CDR3 consists of 16 residues. The V and J genes are TRBV10-2 and TRBJ2-7, with 14 bases aligning to TRBD2. Sequencing input: peripheral blood. The TCR originated in a man aged 40-50 years with active or convalescent COVID-19. CDR3 residues: CAATRLAGGATYEQYF. As DNA, the CDR3 is TGCGCAGCGACCCGACTAGCGGGGGGGGCAACCTACGAGCAGTACTTC.